These 7 T cell receptor beta chains share one sample of origin, sequenced in a study of blood T cell repertoires in COVID-19. Here immunoSEQ multiplex PCR was the method, and the copy in TCRdb shows in-frame clones only, minus some. The sample lists 80,000 to 95,000 clones; under 90% were seen once. The specimen sequenced was peripheral blood. Receptors were obtained from a woman in her 70s with acute or convalescent COVID-19.

The chain recombines TRBV10-1 with TRBJ1-1; 7 nucleotides match TRBD1. The V segment lost 0 bases and the J segment 4 bases; nucleotides outside the gene matches: 8. The CDR3 runs 16 residues. CDR1 is WNHNN, CDR2 SYGVQD, per germline (reference sequence). In DNA, the CDR3 is TGCGCCAGCAGTGAGTCGAGGGACAGAACCCGCACTGAAGCTTTCTTT. Translated, it gives CASSESRDRTRTEAFF.

V gene TRBV19 combines with J gene TRBJ2-2, with D possibly matching TRBD2 (5 bases). V lost 5 bases, J lost 0 bases, and 7 bases lay in between. The CDR3 consists of 14 residues. Germline loops: CDR1 LNHDA, CDR2 SQIVND (reference sequence). The CDR3 loop is CASSLAANTGELFF. Here the CDR3 DNA reads TGTGCCAGTAGTCTAGCCGCGAACACCGGGGAGCTGTTTTTT. The whole variable domain, remainder taken from reference TRBV19 and TRBJ2-2, is DGGITQSPKYLFRKEGQNVTLSCEQNLNHDAMYWYRQDPGQGLRLIYYSQIVNDFQKGDIAEGYSVSREKKESFPLTVTSAQKNPTAFYLCASSLAANTGELFFGEGSRLTVL.

The chain recombines TRBV18 with TRBJ1-2; no definite D call. V lost 6 bases to trimming and J lost 7 bases, with 15 bases between them. Germline CDR1 KGHSH, CDR2 LQKENI. CDR3 size: 13 residues. The CDR3 region is CASSEEHLPGYTF. Written as DNA, the CDR3 is TGTGCCAGCTCGGAGGAACATCTGCCTGGCTACACCTTC.

CDR3 amino acids: CASSLAGTGNEKLFF. The CDR3 nucleotides read TGTGCCAGCAGCTTAGCTGGGACAGGGAATGAAAAACTGTTTTTT. The chain joins TRBV7-9 to TRBJ1-4, with TRBD1 identical over 9 bases. The V gene end was trimmed by 0 bases and the J gene end by 5 bases; junction bases not matched to a gene: 1. Germline V lookup: CDR1 SEHNR, CDR2 FQNEAQ (reference sequence). This CDR3 spans 15 amino acids.

V usage is TRBV19 and J usage is TRBJ2-2; tentative D call: TRBD1 (6 bases). CDR3 size: 17 residues. V lost 7 bases and J lost 4, with 22 bases in between. Germline CDR1 reads LNHDA; CDR2 reads SQIVND (reference sequence). CDR3: CASTIGRSGVSTGELFF. The CDR3 DNA is TGTGCCAGTACCATAGGAAGGTCAGGGGTTAGCACCGGGGAGCTGTTTTTT.

The V call is TRBV5-1, the J call TRBJ2-5, with D perhaps matching TRBD2 (6 bases). Trimming shortened V by 3 bases and J by 2 bases, and 8 bases separated the two germline ends. Germline V gene lookup returns CDR1 SGHRS and CDR2 YFSETQ. The CDR3 has 13 residues. The CDR3 here is CASSSRGQETQYF. DNA for the CDR3: TGCGCCAGCAGCTCACGGGGGCAAGAGACCCAGTACTTC.

The gene calls are TRBV3-1 (or the pseudogene TRBV3-2) and TRBJ2-7; TRBD2 agrees at 10 bases. Trimming at V came to 2 bases and at J to 1 base, leaving 5 bases not matched to a gene. Germline assignment: CDR1 LGHDT and CDR2 YNNKEL (reference sequence). This CDR3 is built from 16 residues. The CDR3: CASSQSRTSGSYEQYF. For the CDR3, the DNA is TGTGCCAGCAGCCAATCGCGGACTAGCGGATCCTACGAGCAGTACTTC.